The clone carrying this T cell receptor beta chain was seen a few times. Antigen unknown. CDR3 length: 20 residues. The J segment lost 4 bases and the V segment lost 0 bases, leaving 11 bases of the junction unmatched. Germline-derived CDR1 and CDR2 are LGHDT and YNNKEL (reference sequence). The sample originates from a study of blood T cells in healthy people across ages. A sample-barcoded 5' primer and a J-beta primer mix were used in a second PCR of about 7 to 11 cycles. MiXCR, run by TCRdb on the 5' RACE reads, gives a single entry per CDR3 protein. The sample shows 540,000 or so distinct CDR3 sequences, 25% to 30% of them seen only once. The study's findings and limits: PBMCs that were unsorted prevented a conclusive naive versus antigen-experienced comparison. Naive T cell percentage showed a strong correlation with TCR beta diversity.

Healthy Caucasians from Russia aged about 6 to 90 served as donors. With each sample, at least 5 micrograms of total RNA were extracted. This chain connects TRBV3-1 to TRBJ2-5; 16 nucleotides line up with TRBD2. Material for sequencing was blood. This TCR derives from a woman aged 70-85 years in good health. The DNA of the CDR3 is TGTGCCAGCAGCCAAGAAACCACCTCCGGGACTAGCGGGGGGGCAGAGACCCAGTACTTC. Translation gives CASSQETTSGTSGGAETQYF.